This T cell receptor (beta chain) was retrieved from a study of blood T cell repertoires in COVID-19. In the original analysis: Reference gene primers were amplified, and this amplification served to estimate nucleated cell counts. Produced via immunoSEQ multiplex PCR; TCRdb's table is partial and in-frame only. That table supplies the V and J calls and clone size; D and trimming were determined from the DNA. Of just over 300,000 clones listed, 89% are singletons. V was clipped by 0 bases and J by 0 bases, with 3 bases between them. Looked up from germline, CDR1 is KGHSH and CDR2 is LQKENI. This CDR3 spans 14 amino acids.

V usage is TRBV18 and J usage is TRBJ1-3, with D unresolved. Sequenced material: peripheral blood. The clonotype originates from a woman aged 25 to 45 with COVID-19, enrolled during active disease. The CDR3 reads CASSPPYSGNTIYF. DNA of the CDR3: TGTGCCAGCTCACCACCCTACTCTGGAAACACCATATATTTT.